This TCR beta chain originates from a study of T cells in Graves' hyperthyroidism and ophthalmopathy. Whole-study results and caveats: For ophthalmopathy, model prediction preceded onset by a median roughly 6.3 months. Researchers found most expanded thyroid clonotypes above 0.001 in blood as well. In simple terms, a model built on 13 V-J features told ophthalmopathy apart from stable hyperthyroidism.

V dropped 1 base and J dropped 3 bases, with 24 bases sitting between them. In germline, CDR1 is LNHDA, CDR2 SQIVND (reference sequence). The CDR3 runs to 19 residues. This clonotype was seen only a few times. Its antigen remains unknown. The TCR beta CDR3 regions underwent amplification using RNA transcripts as the source. HTBI primers were used for first-round RT-PCR of the TCR CDR3. TCRdb reanalysed the multiplex PCR reads using MiXCR and keeps one entry per CDR3 protein. Of a few hundred thousand distinct CDR3 sequences listed, approximately 18% are singletons. This TCR was recovered from a woman in her fifties or sixties with Graves' hyperthyroidism. The J gene is TRBJ1-2, the V gene TRBV19; D is possibly TRBD1 (5 bases). Sequencing was performed on blood. The CDR3 region has the DNA TGTGCCAGTAGTATAGTTTTAAGGGACCGCGATGAAGTTCACTATGGCTACACCTTC. It is translated as CASSIVLRDRDEVHYGYTF.